This is a list of T cell receptor beta chains from one sample in a study of T cell responses to AZD1222 COVID-19 vaccine. Generated by immunoSEQ multiplex PCR, the TCRdb table keeps only in-frame clones and is missing some. The table has 84,000 or so clones, about 92% seen once. The material sequenced was peripheral blood, taken on day 0 of AZD1222 vaccination. The origin of the receptors is an adult in good health. Both conserved end residues are part of each CDR3. The D gene is left open where the match is weak. Size is omitted from some rows. Given values are once, few, many or a class for expanded clones.

CDR3nt: TGTGCCTGGAGTTCTGGAGTAGCGGCCTACGAGCAGTACTTC; CDR3aa: CAWSSGVAAYEQYF; v_gene: TRBV30; abundance: .; j_gene: TRBJ2-7; d_gene: .
CDR3nt: TGCGCCAGCAGCCAGAACCGGGAGGGTTTGCGCTACACCTTC; CDR3aa: CASSQNREGLRYTF; v_gene: TRBV4-1; abundance: .; j_gene: TRBJ1-2; d_gene: .
CDR3nt: TGTGCCATCAGTGAGTCTGACGGATATAGCAATCAGCCCCAGCATTTT; CDR3aa: CAISESDGYSNQPQHF; v_gene: TRBV10-3; abundance: .; j_gene: TRBJ1-5; d_gene: .
CDR3nt: TGTGCCAGCAGCTTAGGCGGGGCCTATGGCTACACCTTC; CDR3aa: CASSLGGAYGYTF; v_gene: TRBV7-2; abundance: .; j_gene: TRBJ1-2; d_gene: .
CDR3nt: TGTGCCAGCAGCTTTCCATTCGACAGGGGGAAAACGGGACCCCAGCATTTT; CDR3aa: CASSFPFDRGKTGPQHF; v_gene: TRBV7-3; abundance: .; j_gene: TRBJ1-5; d_gene: TRBD1
CDR3nt: TGTGCCAGTCTTCTGATTGGTACCAACACCATATATTTT; CDR3aa: CASLLIGTNTIYF; v_gene: TRBV19; abundance: once; j_gene: TRBJ1-3; d_gene: .
CDR3nt: TGCGCCAGCAAAGGGGAGGACGGCTACACCTTC; CDR3aa: CASKGEDGYTF; v_gene: TRBV10-2; abundance: .; j_gene: TRBJ1-2; d_gene: .
CDR3nt: TGTGCCAGCAGCTCTGACTACCTCACAGATACGCAGTATTTT; CDR3aa: CASSSDYLTDTQYF; v_gene: TRBV7-3; abundance: .; j_gene: TRBJ2-3; d_gene: .
CDR3nt: TGTGCCAGTAGTAACCCTAGCGGGAGAAGCGGGCGGGGAGAGCAGTACTTC; CDR3aa: CASSNPSGRSGRGEQYF; v_gene: TRBV19; abundance: .; j_gene: TRBJ2-7; d_gene: TRBD2
CDR3nt: TGTGCCAGCAGCCCCCGGAGCTCTAAGGGCACTGAAGCTTTCTTT; CDR3aa: CASSPRSSKGTEAFF; v_gene: TRBV11-2; abundance: .; j_gene: TRBJ1-1; d_gene: .
CDR3nt: TGTGCCAGCATGCCTCGGAACCCCCCCTACGAGCAGTACTTC; CDR3aa: CASMPRNPPYEQYF; v_gene: TRBV28; abundance: .; j_gene: TRBJ2-7; d_gene: .
CDR3nt: TGTGCCAGTAGTACCCCGGGAGAGTCTATTTATGGCTACACCTTC; CDR3aa: CASSTPGESIYGYTF; v_gene: TRBV19; abundance: once; j_gene: TRBJ1-2; d_gene: .
CDR3nt: TGCGCCAGCAGCCCCACGGTATTGAACACTGAAGCTTTCTTT; CDR3aa: CASSPTVLNTEAFF; v_gene: TRBV4-1; abundance: .; j_gene: TRBJ1-1; d_gene: .
CDR3nt: TGTGCCAGCATGGCGACTTTCTTT; CDR3aa: CASMATFF; v_gene: TRBV27; abundance: once; j_gene: TRBJ1-1; d_gene: .
CDR3nt: TGTGCCAGTAGTAGGGGGGCAGCTGTAGCTGAGAAAGCTTTCTTT; CDR3aa: CASSRGAAVAEKAFF; v_gene: TRBV19; abundance: .; j_gene: TRBJ1-1; d_gene: .
CDR3nt: TGCAGCGTTGAAGGACCGGCTAGCTGGGACAATGAGCAGTTCTTC; CDR3aa: CSVEGPASWDNEQFF; v_gene: TRBV29-1; abundance: .; j_gene: TRBJ2-1; d_gene: .
CDR3nt: TGTGCCAGCAGCTTAGTATGGGAGGGGGAGACCCAGTACTTC; CDR3aa: CASSLVWEGETQYF; v_gene: TRBV11-2; abundance: .; j_gene: TRBJ2-5; d_gene: TRBD2
CDR3nt: TGTGCCAGCAGCCTCAACAGACTCGGGGAGCAGTACTTC; CDR3aa: CASSLNRLGEQYF; v_gene: TRBV6-6; abundance: .; j_gene: TRBJ2-7; d_gene: .
CDR3nt: TGTGCCATCAGCCCATCACAGGGCGCGTCCACTGAAGCTTTCTTT; CDR3aa: CAISPSQGASTEAFF; v_gene: TRBV10-3; abundance: .; j_gene: TRBJ1-1; d_gene: .
CDR3nt: TGTGCCAGCAGCTTGCTTCGGGGAGGGGTGTTGACTGAAGCTTTCTTT; CDR3aa: CASSLLRGGVLTEAFF; v_gene: TRBV5-6; abundance: .; j_gene: TRBJ1-1; d_gene: .
CDR3nt: TGTGCCAGCAGCGTAGGATTCACCCCCGATACGCAGTATTTT; CDR3aa: CASSVGFTPDTQYF; v_gene: TRBV7-3; abundance: .; j_gene: TRBJ2-3; d_gene: .
CDR3nt: TGTGCCAGCTCCCGGGGGGTCGGGATTAATGAGCAGTTCTTC; CDR3aa: CASSRGVGINEQFF; v_gene: TRBV11-2; abundance: .; j_gene: TRBJ2-1; d_gene: TRBD2
CDR3nt: TGTGCCACCAACCAGCCCCAGCATTTT; CDR3aa: CATNQPQHF; v_gene: TRBV24-1; abundance: .; j_gene: TRBJ1-5; d_gene: .
CDR3nt: TGTGCCAGCAGCGAAGGGGGGTTTTTTAGCGGGCCAACCTACGAGCAGTACTTC; CDR3aa: CASSEGGFFSGPTYEQYF; v_gene: TRBV2; abundance: .; j_gene: TRBJ2-7; d_gene: .
CDR3nt: TGTGCCAGCAGCTTAGTACAGGGGAACACCGGGGAGCTGTTTTTT; CDR3aa: CASSLVQGNTGELFF; v_gene: TRBV7-9; abundance: .; j_gene: TRBJ2-2; d_gene: .
CDR3nt: TGTGCCAGCAGTGACGGGGGGAAGACCCAGTACTTC; CDR3aa: CASSDGGKTQYF; v_gene: TRBV6-1; abundance: .; j_gene: TRBJ2-5; d_gene: TRBD2
CDR3nt: TGTGCCAGCAGCGATCGGGGGAATCAGCCCCAGCATTTT; CDR3aa: CASSDRGNQPQHF; v_gene: TRBV3-1/TRBV3-2; abundance: .; j_gene: TRBJ1-5; d_gene: .
CDR3nt: TGTGCCAGCAGCGTTAGTGGGGGGCCGGGTAGTACGCAGTATTTT; CDR3aa: CASSVSGGPGSTQYF; v_gene: TRBV9; abundance: .; j_gene: TRBJ2-3; d_gene: .
CDR3nt: TGCGCCAGCAGCTTGGAACGTCCTAACGATGAGCAGTTCTTC; CDR3aa: CASSLERPNDEQFF; v_gene: TRBV5-1; abundance: .; j_gene: TRBJ2-1; d_gene: .
CDR3nt: TGTGCCACCAGTGATTTAAAAGAGACCCAGTACTTC; CDR3aa: CATSDLKETQYF; v_gene: TRBV24-1; abundance: .; j_gene: TRBJ2-5; d_gene: .
CDR3nt: TGTGCCAGCAGCGAATCCTACGAGCAGTACTTC; CDR3aa: CASSESYEQYF; v_gene: TRBV28; abundance: once; j_gene: TRBJ2-7; d_gene: .
CDR3nt: TGTGCCAGCAGTTTAGTGGGGTCCTATGGCTACACCTTC; CDR3aa: CASSLVGSYGYTF; v_gene: TRBV28; abundance: .; j_gene: TRBJ1-2; d_gene: .
CDR3nt: TGTGCCAGCAGCCTCCGGACAGCAAGCTCCTACAATGAGCAGTTCTTC; CDR3aa: CASSLRTASSYNEQFF; v_gene: TRBV3-1/TRBV3-2; abundance: .; j_gene: TRBJ2-1; d_gene: .
CDR3nt: TGCGCCAGCAGCCCATATTACAGGGGAAGTTATAGCAATCAGCCCCAGCATTTT; CDR3aa: CASSPYYRGSYSNQPQHF; v_gene: TRBV4-1; abundance: once; j_gene: TRBJ1-5; d_gene: TRBD1
CDR3nt: TGTGCCAGCAGCTTATACACTGAAGCTTTCTTT; CDR3aa: CASSLYTEAFF; v_gene: TRBV5-6; abundance: once; j_gene: TRBJ1-1; d_gene: .
CDR3nt: TGTGCCAGCAGCCCGGAGATCGGGGCCCAGTACTTC; CDR3aa: CASSPEIGAQYF; v_gene: TRBV2; abundance: .; j_gene: TRBJ2-5; d_gene: .
CDR3nt: TGTGCCAGCAGCCCCAGTGCCAGGAGAACTAACTACAATGAGCAGTTCTTC; CDR3aa: CASSPSARRTNYNEQFF; v_gene: TRBV7-2; abundance: .; j_gene: TRBJ2-1; d_gene: .
CDR3nt: TGCGCCAGCAGCGGGGGGGCGACTAATGAAAAACTGTTTTTT; CDR3aa: CASSGGATNEKLFF; v_gene: TRBV5-1; abundance: .; j_gene: TRBJ1-4; d_gene: .
CDR3nt: TGTGCCAGCAGCTTAGCAGAGGACACTGAAGCTTTCTTT; CDR3aa: CASSLAEDTEAFF; v_gene: TRBV13; abundance: .; j_gene: TRBJ1-1; d_gene: .
CDR3nt: TGTGCCAGCAGCTCAGACCCGAACAGGGGGCTGGTGAACACTGAAGCTTTCTTT; CDR3aa: CASSSDPNRGLVNTEAFF; v_gene: TRBV5-4; abundance: .; j_gene: TRBJ1-1; d_gene: TRBD1
CDR3nt: TGTGCCAGCAGTGGGGGCGGACAGGGTAACTTC; CDR3aa: CASSGGGQGNF; v_gene: TRBV28; abundance: few; j_gene: TRBJ2-7; d_gene: TRBD1